Listed here are 12 T cell receptor beta chains from one sample, sequenced in a study of regulatory T cells in long-lasting Graves disease. iRepertoire HTBI primers and Arm-PCR of CDR3 regions built TCR beta libraries. From the multiplex PCR reads, TCRdb called clonotypes with MiXCR, one entry per CDR3 protein. The table lists roughly 420,000 distinct CDR3 sequences, around 15% of them singletons. Time point denoted: newly diagnosed GD, antithyroid drugs for less than 3 months. The TCR library was made from RNA extracted from PBMCs. The same sample was also studied in work on T cells in Graves' hyperthyroidism and ophthalmopathy.

Sequences were derived from peripheral blood mononuclear cells (PBMCs), sampled at new diagnosis, from a patient treated with antithyroid drugs. The receptors come from a woman in her forties or fifties with Graves disease.

This clonotype has just a few counts. The V and J genes are TRBV29-1 and TRBJ2-5; tentatively, D is TRBD2 (7 bases). Germline V gene lookup returns CDR1 SQVTM and CDR2 ANQGSEA. This CDR3 has 14 amino acids. Trimming pared 6 bases from V and 5 bases from J, leaving 19 bases between. The CDR3 loop reads CSVELRGAQETQYF. The CDR3 DNA sequence: TGCAGCGTCGAACTTCGGGGGGCGCAGGAGACCCAGTACTTC.

This clonotype occurred many times. V is TRBV7-3 and J is TRBJ2-2; tentatively, D is TRBD1 (5 bases). This CDR3 is 14 amino acids long. V was pared by 6 bases and J by 3 bases, with 11 bases between. The germline V gene has CDR1 SGHTA and CDR2 FQGTGA. CDR3 protein: CASRPGSDTGELFF. CDR3 in DNA: TGTGCCAGCAGGCCAGGGTCGGACACCGGGGAGCTGTTTTTT.

This clonotype was observed at least ten times. This chain connects TRBV28 to TRBJ2-1; tentative D call: TRBD2 (6 bases). Trimming pared 5 bases from V and 12 bases from J, leaving 20 bases between. Per germline, CDR1 MDHEN and CDR2 SYDVKM. The CDR3 is 14 amino acids. The CDR3 reads CASSPPRLVVGQFF. The DNA for the CDR3 is TGTGCCAGCAGTCCCCCCCGACTAGTTGTAGGGCAGTTCTTC.

This clonotype was seen a few times. The rearrangement uses TRBV20-1 and TRBJ2-5; either TRBD1 or TRBD2 may fit D (6 bases each). CDR3 length equals 15 residues. V lost 2 bases, J lost 2 bases, and 15 bases lay in between. Germline CDR1 is DFQATT and CDR2 is SNEGSKA (reference sequence). The CDR3 is CSARRGSSVQETQYF. CDR3 nucleotide sequence: TGCAGTGCTAGAAGGGGGTCTAGCGTACAAGAGACCCAGTACTTC.

On this clonotype itself: With a much larger clone just one base away, this may be a read error. V and J are TRBV6-2 or TRBV6-3 and TRBJ1-1; no firm D call. CDR1 MNHEY and CDR2 SVGEGT come from the germline V gene. The CDR3 is made up of 13 amino acids. The CDR3 protein is CAMKPTRNTEALF. Written as DNA, the CDR3 is TGTGCCATGAAACCCACACGGAACACTGAAGCTCTCTTT.

Ten or more counts support this clonotype. The chain is built from TRBV28 and TRBJ1-1, with D possibly being TRBD1 (6 bases). Trimming left V 10 bases short and J 4 bases short, with 16 bases between. The CDR3 loop spans 13 amino acids. CDR1 is MDHEN, CDR2 SYDVKM, per germline. CDR3 nucleotide sequence: TGTGCCACCTACAGGGAGGGGATCACTGAAGCTTTCTTT. Translating it yields CATYREGITEAFF.

There are a few counts of this clonotype. The V call is TRBV25-1, the J call TRBJ2-2; TRBD2 matches 12 bases. Germline CDR1 reads MGHDK; CDR2 reads SYGVNS. Germline trimming cut 5 bases from V and 5 bases from J; bases unmatched to any gene: 9. The CDR3 has 17 residues. The CDR3 protein is CASSPTFGLAGTGELFF. Here the CDR3 DNA reads TGTGCCAGCAGTCCAACCTTTGGACTAGCGGGAACCGGGGAGCTGTTTTTT.

In this sample, this clonotype turned up many times. V usage is TRBV10-3 and J usage is TRBJ2-7; 11 nucleotides line up with TRBD2. The CDR3 totals 14 residues. V lost 7 bases to trimming and J lost 4 bases; unmatched junction nucleotides: 6. Germline CDR1 reads ENHRY; CDR2 reads SYGVKD. The CDR3 loop is CAIKNPSGRYEQYF. Here the CDR3 DNA reads TGTGCCATCAAGAACCCTAGCGGGAGGTACGAGCAGTACTTC.

At least ten counts were recorded for this clonotype. The rearrangement joins TRBV24-1 to TRBJ1-1; 11 nucleotides match TRBD1. The trim removed 5 bases at V and 4 bases at J, leaving 8 bases unmatched. The CDR3 is 16 amino acids. CDR1 is KGHDR and CDR2 is SFDVKD in the germline V gene. CDR3 sequence: CATSGPGQGVGTEAFF. The CDR3 coding sequence is TGTGCCACCAGTGGTCCGGGACAGGGGGTCGGCACTGAAGCTTTCTTT.

This chain uses TRBV18 with TRBJ2-1; D remains ambiguous. The length of the CDR3 is 16 residues. Trimming stripped 0 bases from V and 5 bases from J, with 14 bases between. CDR1 is KGHSH, CDR2 LQKENI, per germline. As DNA, the CDR3 is TGTGCCAGCTCACCACCAAGTCACGCACACCACAATGAGCAGTTCTTC. Protein: CASSPPSHAHHNEQFF.

Notes on this clonotype: A much more abundant neighbour one base away suggests this may be a read error. The chain has TRBV24-1 and TRBJ1-1, with D possibly TRBD1 on 6 matching bases. The germline gives CDR1 KGHDR, CDR2 SFDVKD. This CDR3 is 15 amino acids long. CDR3 sequence: CVTSDSDSLNTEAFF. The CDR3 DNA reads TGTGTCACCAGTGATTCGGACAGCTTGAACACTGAAGCTTTCTTT.

This clonotype was seen many times. This chain connects TRBV13 to TRBJ1-2, with a tentative D call TRBD1 (6 bases). Germline CDR1 reads PRHDT; CDR2 reads FYEKMQ (reference sequence). The CDR3 has 16 amino acids. V was cut by 0 bases and J by 8 bases, with 19 bases left in between. CDR3 sequence (DNA): TGTGCCAGCAGCTTAGGCCTAAGGGGGGCAGAGGAAGGCTACACCTTC. Its protein is CASSLGLRGAEEGYTF.